Listed below are T cell receptor beta chains from one sample, sequenced in a study of human T cells and chemical hapten exposure. TCRdb fed the RACE reads into MiXCR, producing one record per CDR3 protein. The sample lists fewer than 95,000 distinct CDR3 sequences; about 10% were seen once. This specimen consisted of whole blood, obtained in connection with sensitization to the hapten diphenylcyclopropenone (DPC). These receptor sequences come from a man in his forties or fifties with alopecia areata. Some clones in this sample may be carry-over from other donors' samples. The CDR3 runs from the conserved cysteine through the conserved F or W. The order of the fields is V gene, D gene, clone size, J gene, CDR3 DNA, CDR3 protein. The D gene is left open where the match is weak. Rows may omit the clone size; those that give it use once, few, many or a size class.

TRBV6-5,.,few,TRBJ2-5,TGTGCCAGCAGTTACTCGATACCGGAGACCCAGTACTTC,CASSYSIPETQYF
TRBV6-1,.,few,TRBJ2-1,TGTGCCAGCAGTGTCGTGCTAGCGAGGTACAATGAGCAGTTCTTC,CASSVVLARYNEQFF
TRBV6-5,.,few,TRBJ2-3,TGTGCCAGCACCCCGAACGCCAATCCTGGAGGTACGCAGTATTTT,CASTPNANPGGTQYF
TRBV29-1,.,.,TRBJ1-5,TGCAGCGTTGAAGATCAGAGGGCGGGGGACCAGCATTTT,CSVEDQRAGDQHF
TRBV19,.,.,TRBJ2-3,TGTGCCAGTAGTATCGTGAGGGCAGATACGCAGTATTTT,CASSIVRADTQYF
TRBV5-6,.,few,TRBJ2-7,TGTGCCAGCAGCCAGGCCTACGAGCAGTACTTC,CASSQAYEQYF
TRBV5-1,.,many,TRBJ1-3,TGCGCCAGCAGCTCAGGGATCTCTGGAAACACCATATATTTT,CASSSGISGNTIYF
TRBV29-1,TRBD2,.,TRBJ2-1,TGCAGCGGACGACCGACTAGCGGGAGGGGAATCTACAATGAGCAGTTCTTC,CSGRPTSGRGIYNEQFF
TRBV6-2/TRBV6-3,.,.,TRBJ2-4,TGTGCCAGCATCTCCCGGGGACGTCCAGAGGGGGACATTCAGTACTTC,CASISRGRPEGDIQYF
TRBV5-6,.,.,TRBJ2-1,TGTCCCAGCAGCCCGCGGGCGGGTCGGAACAATGAGCAGTTCTTC,CPSSPRAGRNNEQFF
TRBV19,TRBD2,.,TRBJ2-3,TGTGCCAGTAGAACACTAGCGGGAGTCCACACAGATACGCAGTATTTT,CASRTLAGVHTDTQYF
TRBV7-9,TRBD1,few,TRBJ2-3,TGTGCCAGCCGGCCCGGGACAGGGGCGGGGAAGAGCACAGATACGCAGTATTTT,CASRPGTGAGKSTDTQYF
TRBV6-5,.,.,TRBJ2-7,TGTGCCAGCAGTTACTCCACAGCGAGGGAGCAGTACTTC,CASSYSTAREQYF
TRBV6-2/TRBV6-3,.,.,TRBJ1-5,TGTGCCAGCAGCTACCGCCCATTCTATAGCAATCAGCCCCAGCATTTT,CASSYRPFYSNQPQHF
TRBV10-3,TRBD1,few,TRBJ2-5,TGTGCCATCAGTGTAGGGGACAGATCAGGACAAGAGACCCAGTACTTC,CAISVGDRSGQETQYF
TRBV4-3,TRBD1,many,TRBJ1-2,TGCGCCAGCAGCCGGAAGAGGGGGCTCGATGGCTACACCTTC,CASSRKRGLDGYTF
TRBV7-8,.,.,TRBJ1-1,TGTGCCAGCAGCTTAGCGTCTGTCAGAGACACTGAAGCTTTCTTT,CASSLASVRDTEAFF
TRBV6-2/TRBV6-3,.,.,TRBJ2-1,TGTGCCAGCAGTGGCAGGGTCCCGGGATCCTACAATGAGCAGTTCTTC,CASSGRVPGSYNEQFF
TRBV7-2,TRBD1,few,TRBJ2-2,TGTGCCAGCAGCACAGGGGGCTCGAACACCGGGGAGCTGTTTTTT,CASSTGGSNTGELFF
TRBV4-2,TRBD2,once,TRBJ2-2,TGTGCCAGCAGCCACCAAGGACTAGCGGGTGGAACCGGGGAGCTGTTTTTT,CASSHQGLAGGTGELFF
TRBV7-2,TRBD1,.,TRBJ2-7,TGTGCCAGCAGCCAGCGGACAGGGGTTCTACACGAGCAGTACTTC,CASSQRTGVLHEQYF
TRBV5-1,TRBD2,once,TRBJ2-1,TGCGCCAGCAGCTTGGCCGGGACTACGAATGAGCAGTTCTTC,CASSLAGTTNEQFF
TRBV3-1,.,many,TRBJ2-5,TGTGCCAGCAGCCAAGGAATACAGACAAAGACCCAGTACTTC,CASSQGIQTKTQYF
TRBV7-2,.,few,TRBJ2-5,TGTGCCAGCAGCTTAACTCCCCTCCAAGAGACCCAGTACTTC,CASSLTPLQETQYF
TRBV12-3/TRBV12-4,.,few,TRBJ2-3,TGTGCCAGCAGGGGGTACGGCGCAGGCCACCCCCCGTATTTT,CASRGYGAGHPPYF
TRBV29-1,TRBD2,few,TRBJ2-3,TGCAGCGTTGTGCTAGCGGGATTCACAGATACGCAGTATTTT,CSVVLAGFTDTQYF
TRBV9,TRBD2,few,TRBJ2-3,TGTGCCAGCAGCGTGGGGACTAGCGGGAGATCGGCAGATACGCAGTATTTT,CASSVGTSGRSADTQYF
TRBV7-2,TRBD2,few,TRBJ2-2,TGTGCCAGCAGCTGGGGACTAGCGCTGGCCGGGGAGCTGTTTTTT,CASSWGLALAGELFF
TRBV21-1,.,.,TRBJ1-1,TGTGCCAGCAGGGGAGTGGCAGGGCTGAACACTGAAGCTTTCTTT,CASRGVAGLNTEAFF
TRBV7-9,.,few,TRBJ1-1,TGTGCCAGCAGCTTAGAGGCTGAAGCTTTCTTT,CASSLEAEAFF
TRBV7-2,.,few,TRBJ1-2,TGTGCCAGCAGCTTGGGGGAAGCGAGCTATGGCTACACCTTC,CASSLGEASYGYTF
TRBV10-3,TRBD1,.,TRBJ2-6,TGTGCCATCAGTGCCACAGGGGGCGACAGCTCTGGGGCCAACGTCCTGACTTTC,CAISATGGDSSGANVLTF
TRBV27,.,.,TRBJ2-2,TGTGCCAGCAGTTTACGATACCGACAGGATAACACCGGGGAGCTGTTTTTT,CASSLRYRQDNTGELFF
TRBV6-2/TRBV6-3,.,many,TRBJ1-1,TGTGCCAGCAGTACCGGGGCGACTGAAGCTTTCTTT,CASSTGATEAFF
TRBV24-1,TRBD2,many,TRBJ2-1,TGTGCCACCAGTTGGACTAGCGGGAGGATCGCTGAGCAGTTCTTC,CATSWTSGRIAEQFF
TRBV5-1,.,many,TRBJ2-3,TGCGCCAGCACCCTATCTAGCACAGATACGCAGTATTTT,CASTLSSTDTQYF
TRBV12-3/TRBV12-4,.,.,TRBJ2-7,TGTGCCAGCAGTTTTGTCGGGTACAACGAGCAGTACTTC,CASSFVGYNEQYF
TRBV29-1,.,once,TRBJ2-3,TGCAGCGTCCCGCGACTAGGTGCTAGCACAGATACGCAGTATTTT,CSVPRLGASTDTQYF
TRBV5-1,.,few,TRBJ2-3,TGCGCCAGCAGCTTCGCGCCCGATCGGGCAGATACGCAGTATTTT,CASSFAPDRADTQYF
TRBV5-1,TRBD2,many,TRBJ2-5,TGCGCCAGCAGCTTGCAACTAGCGGGAGAGACCCAGTACTTC,CASSLQLAGETQYF